This T cell receptor beta chain was obtained from a study of blood T cell repertoires in COVID-19. In the study overall: Researchers got acute and convalescent COVID-19 samples from the United States, Italy and Spain. T cells, B-cell-depleted T cells, or PBMCs provided the cDNA or gDNA that served as material.

Trimming took 0 bases from V and 3 from J; bases not matched to a gene: 8. Germline V gene lookup returns CDR1 GTSNPN and CDR2 SVGIG (reference sequence). The CDR3 sequence is 16 residues long. The cohort comprised adults aged 18 to 89 years residing in about 25 US areas. Cohort allocation depended upon clinical history that participants reported. Assay used: immunoSEQ multiplex PCR; TCRdb lists only in-frame clones, some missing. This sample yields fewer than 350,000 clones, of which more than 75% are seen a single time; approximately 2.5% belongs to the top ten. The J gene is TRBJ2-7, the V gene TRBV30; the match to TRBD1 covers 10 bases. The receptor comes from a woman in her thirties or forties with acute COVID-19. Sequenced: PBMCs or T cells enriched from blood (not recorded which). The CDR3 loop reads CAWSVQDRGWDYEQYF. DNA for the CDR3: TGTGCCTGGAGTGTTCAGGACAGGGGGTGGGACTACGAGCAGTACTTC.